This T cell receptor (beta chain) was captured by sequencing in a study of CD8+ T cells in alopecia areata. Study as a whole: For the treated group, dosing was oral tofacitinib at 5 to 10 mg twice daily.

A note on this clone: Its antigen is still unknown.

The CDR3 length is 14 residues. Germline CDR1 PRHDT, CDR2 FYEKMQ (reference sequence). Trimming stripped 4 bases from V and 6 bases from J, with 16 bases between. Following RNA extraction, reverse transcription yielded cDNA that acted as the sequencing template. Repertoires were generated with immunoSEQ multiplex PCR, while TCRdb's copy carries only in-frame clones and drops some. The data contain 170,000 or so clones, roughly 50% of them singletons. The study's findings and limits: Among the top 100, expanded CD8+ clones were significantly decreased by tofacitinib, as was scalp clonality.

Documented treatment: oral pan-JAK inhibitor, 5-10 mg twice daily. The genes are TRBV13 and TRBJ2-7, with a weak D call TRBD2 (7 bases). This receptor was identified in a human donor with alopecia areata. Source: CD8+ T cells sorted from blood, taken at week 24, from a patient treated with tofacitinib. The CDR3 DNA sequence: TGTGCCAGCAGCTCCGAGGGGGGGGGCTCCGAGCAGTACTTC. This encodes CASSSEGGGSEQYF.